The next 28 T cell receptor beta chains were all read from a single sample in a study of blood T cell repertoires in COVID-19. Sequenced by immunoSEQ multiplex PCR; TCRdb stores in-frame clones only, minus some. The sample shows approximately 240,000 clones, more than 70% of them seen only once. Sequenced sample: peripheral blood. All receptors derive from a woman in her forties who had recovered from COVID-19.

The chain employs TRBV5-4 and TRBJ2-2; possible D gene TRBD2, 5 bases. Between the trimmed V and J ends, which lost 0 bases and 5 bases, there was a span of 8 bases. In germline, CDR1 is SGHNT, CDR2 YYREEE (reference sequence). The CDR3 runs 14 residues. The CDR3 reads CASSLAGGTGELFF. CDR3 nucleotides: TGTGCCAGCAGCTTGGCTGGCGGGACCGGGGAGCTGTTTTTT.

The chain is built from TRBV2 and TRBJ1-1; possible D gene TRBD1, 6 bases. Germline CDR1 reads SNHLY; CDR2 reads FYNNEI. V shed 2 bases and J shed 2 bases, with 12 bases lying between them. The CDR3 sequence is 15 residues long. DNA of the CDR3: TGTGCCAGCAGTGAATCCGGACAGCCAAACACTGAAGCTTTCTTT. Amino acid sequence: CASSESGQPNTEAFF.

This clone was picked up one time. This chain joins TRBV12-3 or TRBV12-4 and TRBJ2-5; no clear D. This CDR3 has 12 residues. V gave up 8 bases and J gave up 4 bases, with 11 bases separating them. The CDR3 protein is CASSNSGETQYF. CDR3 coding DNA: TGTGCCAGCTCCAACTCGGGAGAGACCCAGTACTTC.

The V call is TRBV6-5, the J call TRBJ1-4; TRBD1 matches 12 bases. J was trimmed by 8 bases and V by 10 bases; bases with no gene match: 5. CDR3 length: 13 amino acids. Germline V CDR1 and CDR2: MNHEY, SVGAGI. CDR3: CATRDRGREKLFF. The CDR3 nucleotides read TGTGCCACTCGGGACAGGGGGCGAGAAAAACTGTTTTTT.

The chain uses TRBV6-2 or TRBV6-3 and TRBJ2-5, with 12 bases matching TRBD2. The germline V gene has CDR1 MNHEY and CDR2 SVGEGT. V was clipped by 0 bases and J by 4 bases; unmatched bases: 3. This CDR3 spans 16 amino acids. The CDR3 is CASSYSQLAGGETQYF. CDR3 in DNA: TGTGCCAGCAGTTACTCACAACTAGCGGGGGGAGAGACCCAGTACTTC.

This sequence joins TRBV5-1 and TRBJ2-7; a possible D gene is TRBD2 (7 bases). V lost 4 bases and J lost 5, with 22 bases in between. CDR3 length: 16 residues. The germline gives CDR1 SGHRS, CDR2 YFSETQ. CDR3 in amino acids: CASSNDPGLRGDEQYF. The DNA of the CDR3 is TGCGCCAGCAGCAATGACCCGGGACTAAGGGGGGACGAGCAGTACTTC.

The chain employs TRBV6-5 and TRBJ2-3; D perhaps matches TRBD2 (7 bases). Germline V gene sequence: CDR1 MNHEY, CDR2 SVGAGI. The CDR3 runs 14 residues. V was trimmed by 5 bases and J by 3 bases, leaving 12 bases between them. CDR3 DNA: TGTGCCAGCAGTCGGGGGGCCCGAACAGATACGCAGTATTTT. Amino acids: CASSRGARTDTQYF.

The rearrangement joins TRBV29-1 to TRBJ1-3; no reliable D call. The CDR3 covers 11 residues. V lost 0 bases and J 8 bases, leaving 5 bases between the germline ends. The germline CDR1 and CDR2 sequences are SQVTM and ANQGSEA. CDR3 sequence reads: CSVEDPDTIYF. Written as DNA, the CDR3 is TGCAGCGTTGAAGACCCAGACACCATATATTTT.

CDR3 nucleotide sequence: TGTGCCAGCAGCCAGGCAGGGATGGGGGGTCAGCCCCAGCATTTT. Its protein product is CASSQAGMGGQPQHF. The chain joins TRBV3-1 (or the pseudogene TRBV3-2) to TRBJ1-5; tentative D call: TRBD1 (5 bases). Looked up from germline, CDR1 is LGHDT and CDR2 is YNNKEL (reference sequence). V was trimmed by 3 bases and J by 6 bases, leaving 15 bases between them. This CDR3 region has 15 residues.

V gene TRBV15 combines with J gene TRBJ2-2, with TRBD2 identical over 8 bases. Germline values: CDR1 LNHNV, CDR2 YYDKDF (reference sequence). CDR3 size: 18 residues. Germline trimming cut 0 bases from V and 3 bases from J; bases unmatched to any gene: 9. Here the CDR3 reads CATSRDIAGGPYTGELFF. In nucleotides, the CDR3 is TGTGCCACCAGCAGAGATATCGCGGGGGGTCCTTACACCGGGGAGCTGTTTTTT.

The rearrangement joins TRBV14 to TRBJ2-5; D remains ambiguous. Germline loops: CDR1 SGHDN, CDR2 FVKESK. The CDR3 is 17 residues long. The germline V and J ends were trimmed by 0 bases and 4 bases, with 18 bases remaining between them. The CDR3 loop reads CASSQDEALRSTETQYF. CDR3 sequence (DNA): TGTGCCAGCAGCCAAGATGAGGCGCTGAGATCCACAGAGACCCAGTACTTC.

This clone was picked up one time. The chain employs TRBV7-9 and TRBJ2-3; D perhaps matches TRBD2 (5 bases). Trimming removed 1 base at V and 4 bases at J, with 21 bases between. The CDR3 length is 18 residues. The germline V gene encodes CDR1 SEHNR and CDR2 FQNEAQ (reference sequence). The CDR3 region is CASSLETLGGLRSDTQYF. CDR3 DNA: TGTGCCAGCAGCTTAGAGACTTTAGGAGGACTGAGGTCAGATACGCAGTATTTT.

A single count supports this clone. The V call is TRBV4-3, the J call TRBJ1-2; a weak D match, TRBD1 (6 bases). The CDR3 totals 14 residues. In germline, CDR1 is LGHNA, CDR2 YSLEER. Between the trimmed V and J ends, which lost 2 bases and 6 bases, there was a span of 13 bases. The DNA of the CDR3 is TGCGCCAGCAGCCAATATACAGGGAAGGATGGCTACACCTTC. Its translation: CASSQYTGKDGYTF.

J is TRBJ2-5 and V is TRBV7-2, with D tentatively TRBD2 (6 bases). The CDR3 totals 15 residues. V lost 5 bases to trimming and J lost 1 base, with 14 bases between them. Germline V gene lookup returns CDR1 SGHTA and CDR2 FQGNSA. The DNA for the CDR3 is TGTGCCAGCAGCCGGGACTCGGGCCCCCAAGAGACCCAGTACTTC. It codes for CASSRDSGPQETQYF.

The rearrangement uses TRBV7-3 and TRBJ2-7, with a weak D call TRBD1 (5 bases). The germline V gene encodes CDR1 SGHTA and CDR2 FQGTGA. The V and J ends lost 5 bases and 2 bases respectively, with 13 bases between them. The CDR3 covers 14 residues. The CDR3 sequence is CASSPNRPPYEQYF. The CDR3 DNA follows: TGTGCCAGCAGCCCTAACAGGCCCCCCTACGAGCAGTACTTC.

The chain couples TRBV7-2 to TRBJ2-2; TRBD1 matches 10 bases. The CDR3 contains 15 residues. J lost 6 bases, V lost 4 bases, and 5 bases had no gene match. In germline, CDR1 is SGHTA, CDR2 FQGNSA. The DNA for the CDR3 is TGTGCCAGCAGCTCCACCGGGACAGGGGCCGGGGAGCTGTTTTTT. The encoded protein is CASSSTGTGAGELFF.

The DNA for the CDR3 is TGTGCCTGGAGTGTAGGGACAGGGGGAGTGTATGGCTACACCTTC. It translates to CAWSVGTGGVYGYTF. The V gene is TRBV30, the J gene TRBJ1-2, with 11 bases matching TRBD1. V trimming: 0 bases; J trimming: 5 bases; junction bases outside the gene matches: 5. The CDR3 is made up of 15 amino acids. Germline loops: CDR1 GTSNPN, CDR2 SVGIG (reference sequence).

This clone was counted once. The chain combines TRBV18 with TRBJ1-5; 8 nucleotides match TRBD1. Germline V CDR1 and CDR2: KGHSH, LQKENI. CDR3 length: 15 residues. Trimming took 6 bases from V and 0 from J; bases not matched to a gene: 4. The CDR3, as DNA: TGTGCCAGCTCTCGGACAGGGACTAGCAATCAGCCCCAGCATTTT. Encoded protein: CASSRTGTSNQPQHF.

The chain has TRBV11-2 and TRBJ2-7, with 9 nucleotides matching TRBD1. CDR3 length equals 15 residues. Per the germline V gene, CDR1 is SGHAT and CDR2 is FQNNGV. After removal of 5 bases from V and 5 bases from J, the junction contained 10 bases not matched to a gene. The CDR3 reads CASSLGTGNRHEQYF. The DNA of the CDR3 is TGTGCCAGCAGCCTAGGGACAGGGAATAGGCACGAGCAGTACTTC.

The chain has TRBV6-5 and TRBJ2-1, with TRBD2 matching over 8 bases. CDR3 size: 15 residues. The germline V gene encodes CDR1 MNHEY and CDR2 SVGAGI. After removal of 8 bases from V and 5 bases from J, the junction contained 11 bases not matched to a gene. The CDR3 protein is CASLKRERGDNEQFF. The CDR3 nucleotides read TGTGCCAGCCTTAAGCGGGAGAGGGGGGACAATGAGCAGTTCTTC.

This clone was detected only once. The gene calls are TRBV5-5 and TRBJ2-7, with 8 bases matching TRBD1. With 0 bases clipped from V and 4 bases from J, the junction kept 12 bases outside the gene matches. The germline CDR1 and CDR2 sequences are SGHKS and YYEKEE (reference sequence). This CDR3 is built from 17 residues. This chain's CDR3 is CASSLGGTGVQQYEQYF. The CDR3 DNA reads TGTGCCAGCAGCTTGGGCGGGACAGGAGTTCAACAATACGAGCAGTACTTC. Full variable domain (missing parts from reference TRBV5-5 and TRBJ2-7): DAGVTQSPTHLIKTRGQQVTLRCSPISGHKSVSWYQQVLGQGPQFIFQYYEKEERGRGNFPDRFSARQFPNYSSELNVNALLLGDSALYLCASSLGGTGVQQYEQYFGPGTRLTVT.

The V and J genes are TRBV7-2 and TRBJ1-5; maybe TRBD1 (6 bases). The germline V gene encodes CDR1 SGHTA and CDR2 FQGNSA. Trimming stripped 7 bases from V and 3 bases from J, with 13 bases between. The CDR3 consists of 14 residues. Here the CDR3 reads CASTGGRANQPQHF. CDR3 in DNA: TGTGCCAGCACCGGGGGGCGGGCCAATCAGCCCCAGCATTTT.

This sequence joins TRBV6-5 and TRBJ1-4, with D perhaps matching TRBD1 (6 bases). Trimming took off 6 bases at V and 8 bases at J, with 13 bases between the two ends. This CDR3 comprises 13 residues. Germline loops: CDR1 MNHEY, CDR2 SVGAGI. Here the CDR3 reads CASRLYTGEKLFF. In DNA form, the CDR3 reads TGTGCCAGCAGGCTATATACAGGGGAAAAACTGTTTTTT.

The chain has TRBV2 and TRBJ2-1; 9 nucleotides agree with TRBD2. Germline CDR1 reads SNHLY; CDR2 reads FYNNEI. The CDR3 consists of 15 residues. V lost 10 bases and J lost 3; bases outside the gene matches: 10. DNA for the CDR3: TGTGCCACCTTTTGGGCTAGCGGGAACTACAATGAGCAGTTCTTC. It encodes CATFWASGNYNEQFF.

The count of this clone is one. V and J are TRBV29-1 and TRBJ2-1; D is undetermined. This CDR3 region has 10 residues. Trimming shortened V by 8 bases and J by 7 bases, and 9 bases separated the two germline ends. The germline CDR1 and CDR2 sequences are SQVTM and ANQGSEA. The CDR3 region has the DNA TGCAGCTTTAAGGAGAATGAGCAGTTCTTC. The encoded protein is CSFKENEQFF.

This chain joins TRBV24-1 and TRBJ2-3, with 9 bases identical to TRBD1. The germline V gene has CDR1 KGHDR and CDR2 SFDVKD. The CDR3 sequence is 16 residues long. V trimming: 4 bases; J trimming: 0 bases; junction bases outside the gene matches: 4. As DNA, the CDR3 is TGTGCCACCAGTGACCTTGGGACAGGGAGCACAGATACGCAGTATTTT. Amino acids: CATSDLGTGSTDTQYF.

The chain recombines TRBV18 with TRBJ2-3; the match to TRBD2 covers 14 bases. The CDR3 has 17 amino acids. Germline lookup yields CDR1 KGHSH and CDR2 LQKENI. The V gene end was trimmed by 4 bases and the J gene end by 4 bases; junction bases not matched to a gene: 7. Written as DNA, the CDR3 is TGTGCCAGCTCACGAGGGACTAGCGGGAGTGGAGCAGATACGCAGTATTTT. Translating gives CASSRGTSGSGADTQYF.

CDR3 coding DNA: TGTGCCTGGAAGCCCTCGGGGATCGGGGAGCTGTTTTTT. Amino acid sequence: CAWKPSGIGELFF. The chain couples TRBV30 to TRBJ2-2; maybe TRBD2 (5 bases). Germline V gene sequence: CDR1 GTSNPN, CDR2 SVGIG (reference sequence). V lost 4 bases to trimming and J lost 7 bases, with 13 bases between them. The CDR3 runs to 13 residues. The full variable domain, its missing parts supplied by reference TRBV30 and TRBJ2-2, is SQTIHQWPATLVQPVGSPLSLECTVEGTSNPNLYWYRQAAGRGLQLLFYSVGIGQISSEVPQNLSASRPQDRQFILSSKKLLLSDSGFYLCAWKPSGIGELFFGEGSRLTVL.